These 7 T cell receptor beta chains came from one sample sequenced in a study of control samples from healthy donors and cancer patients. Assay used: immunoSEQ multiplex PCR; TCRdb lists only in-frame clones, some missing. Counted here are 150,000 to 200,000 clones, around 94% occurring once; the ten biggest clones make up about 1.4%. Sequenced input: blood. These TCRs come from a man aged 25-40 years in good health.

V gene TRBV15 combines with J gene TRBJ2-5; D ambiguous. The CDR3 consists of 14 residues. Germline-derived CDR1 and CDR2 are LNHNV and YYDKDF (reference sequence). Trimming pared 1 base from V and 0 bases from J, leaving 6 bases between. The CDR3 reads CATSRAHNQETQYF. The CDR3 coding sequence is TGTGCCACCAGCAGAGCCCATAACCAAGAGACCCAGTACTTC.

V usage is TRBV29-1 and J usage is TRBJ2-3, with 7 bases lining up with TRBD1. The CDR3 spans 18 residues. Trimming cost V 0 bases and J 2 bases; bases outside gene matches: 14. From germline, CDR1 is SQVTM and CDR2 ANQGSEA. CDR3 DNA sequence: TGCAGCGTTGAAGACTTCCTCGACAGGGACCGCCCCACAGATACGCAGTATTTT. As protein: CSVEDFLDRDRPTDTQYF.

The chain joins TRBV4-3 to TRBJ1-4; D not certain. Germline values: CDR1 LGHNA, CDR2 YSLEER. Trimming cost V 0 bases and J 8 bases, with 13 bases left between them. CDR3 length equals 15 residues. This chain's CDR3 is CASSQDRTTGEKLFF. CDR3 DNA sequence: TGCGCCAGCAGCCAAGACCGGACTACGGGGGAAAAACTGTTTTTT.

This chain connects TRBV5-1 to TRBJ1-2; perhaps TRBD1 as D (5 bases). V was cut by 1 base and J by 5 bases, with 12 bases left in between. The CDR3 loop spans 14 amino acids. In germline, CDR1 is SGHRS, CDR2 YFSETQ. CDR3 DNA: TGCGCCAGCAGCTTGTCTCCAGGGTATTATGGCTACACCTTC. Translating gives CASSLSPGYYGYTF.

In its sample, this clone was seen a few times. This chain links TRBV3-1 (or the pseudogene TRBV3-2) with TRBJ1-3; D not certain. The CDR3 has 14 residues. Trimming removed 4 bases from V and 4 bases from J, with 11 bases in between. CDR1 is LGHDT and CDR2 is YNNKEL in the germline V gene (reference sequence). The CDR3 region is CASSRRHPGNTIYF. Here the CDR3 DNA reads TGTGCCAGCAGCCGGAGACACCCCGGAAACACCATATATTTT.

The chain employs TRBV5-1 and TRBJ2-3; 9 positions match TRBD2. This CDR3 has 14 amino acids. The germline V gene has CDR1 SGHRS and CDR2 YFSETQ. The V gene end was trimmed by 4 bases and the J gene end by 5 bases; junction bases not matched to a gene: 5. DNA for the CDR3: TGCGCCAGCAGCCCAGCGGGAGGACGAGATACGCAGTATTTT. It translates to CASSPAGGRDTQYF.

V is TRBV6-2 or TRBV6-3 and J is TRBJ2-3, with 10 bases that match TRBD2. The germline CDR1 and CDR2 sequences are MNHEY and SVGEGT. The CDR3 totals 18 residues. The junction had 9 bases not matched to a gene; V was cut back by 2 bases and J by 1 base. The CDR3, as DNA: TGTGCCAGCAGTTACGCCCCGACTAGCGGGTGGGGCACAGATACGCAGTATTTT. Translating gives CASSYAPTSGWGTDTQYF.